The TCR beta chain described here comes from a study of shared clonotypes between healthy human individuals. Concerning this clone itself: The antigen is unknown.

General study results and limits: Across subsets, estimated richness was generally greater for naive than for memory populations. Generation probabilities were higher for clonotypes shared across all four sorted-subset donors than for unshared ones.

Nashville, Tennessee was home to all donors, who were Caucasian adults. Data came from immunoSEQ multiplex PCR; TCRdb stores just in-frame clones and leaves some out. The repertoire includes under 300,000 clones, 50% to 80% of them detected once, and roughly 10% sits in the top ten. Sequencing was carried out using memory CD4+ T cells sorted from blood. Subset meaning: CD45RA-negative fraction. This TCR derives from a man aged 25-45 years in good health.

In DNA form, the CDR3 reads TGTGCCAGCAGCCGAGGGACAGTCGGAAACATTCAGTACTTC. It translates to CASSRGTVGNIQYF. The chain links TRBV5-6 to TRBJ2-4; 7 nucleotides match TRBD1. Germline lookup yields CDR1 SGHDT and CDR2 YYEEEE. V dropped 4 bases and J dropped 6; count of bases not matched to a gene: 7. CDR3 length: 14 amino acids.